The T cell receptor (beta chain) described here comes from a study of T cells in Graves' hyperthyroidism and ophthalmopathy. Findings and caveats of the study: A 13 V-J signature model discriminated ophthalmopathy versus stable hyperthyroidism.

Per germline, CDR1 MNHNS and CDR2 SASEGT. Unmatched junction bases numbered 15, after V lost 5 bases and J lost 6 bases. The CDR3 has 16 residues. Amplified regions were TCR beta CDR3 sequences from RNA transcripts. The primer set for the first-round RT-PCR of the TCR CDR3 was HTBI. MiXCR was run by TCRdb on the multiplex PCR reads, yielding one entry per CDR3 protein. The sample records about 690,000 distinct CDR3 sequences, about 18% being singletons. This clonotype has a count of ten or more. Antigen unknown. Reasons for excluding patients were uncontrolled infection, other autoimmune disease, pregnancy or lactation. The PBMCs studied were ones that came from 8 to 10 ml fresh peripheral blood.

Sequenced material: blood. This clonotype was obtained from a man aged 45-65 years with Graves' hyperthyroidism. This chain joins TRBV6-1 and TRBJ2-7; 8 bases map to TRBD1. The DNA of the CDR3 is TGTGCCAGCAGTCACCATCGGACAGGGAGATATTGCGAGCAGTACTTC. It encodes CASSHHRTGRYCEQYF.